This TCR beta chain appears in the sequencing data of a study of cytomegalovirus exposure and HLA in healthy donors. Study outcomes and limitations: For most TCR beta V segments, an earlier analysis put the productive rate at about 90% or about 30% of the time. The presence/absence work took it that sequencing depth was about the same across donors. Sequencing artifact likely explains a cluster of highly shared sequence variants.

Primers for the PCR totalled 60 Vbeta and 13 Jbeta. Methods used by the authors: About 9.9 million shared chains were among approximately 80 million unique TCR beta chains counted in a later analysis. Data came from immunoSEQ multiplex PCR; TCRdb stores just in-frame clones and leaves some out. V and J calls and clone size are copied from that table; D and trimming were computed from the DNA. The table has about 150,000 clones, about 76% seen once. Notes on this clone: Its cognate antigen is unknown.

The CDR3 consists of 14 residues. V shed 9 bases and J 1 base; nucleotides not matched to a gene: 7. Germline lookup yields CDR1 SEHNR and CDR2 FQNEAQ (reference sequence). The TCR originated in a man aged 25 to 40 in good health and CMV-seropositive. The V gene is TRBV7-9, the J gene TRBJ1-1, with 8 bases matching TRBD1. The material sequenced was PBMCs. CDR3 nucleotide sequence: TGTGCCAGGGGGGACAGGACCCCGAACACTGAAGCTTTCTTT. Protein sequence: CARGDRTPNTEAFF.